What follows are 32 T cell receptor beta chains derived from one specimen sequenced in a study of tumor-infiltrating lymphocytes in primary liver carcinoma. Between roughly 20 and 31 mg of unsorted bulk tissue served as the source from which RNA and DNA were co-extracted. TCR beta cDNA was reverse-transcribed from 400 to 500 ng of total RNA. The reaction used a constant-region primer and ProtoScript II reverse transcriptase. Sequencing libraries for TCR beta derived from three nested multiplex PCR rounds that used slightly modified ARM-PCR. TRBV1-TRBV30 forward primers paired with a C-beta reverse primer were used in the first two PCR rounds, which ran approximately 11 cycles each. TCRdb used MiXCR to reprocess the multiplex PCR reads, holding one entry per CDR3 protein. This table has 65,000 to 90,000 distinct CDR3 sequences, roughly 72% appearing once. The sequencing input was liver tumor tissue from sampling region 1. Subset described: tumor region T1, superior pole. Receptor source: a man aged 35-49 years with primary liver carcinoma and hepatitis B virus infection.

In regard to this clonotype: A much larger clone lies one base from this, so it may be a read error. Because the CDR3 is missing its conserved closing phenylalanine or tryptophan, this is likely a read error. This chain joins TRBV7-9 and TRBJ2-3; tentatively, D is TRBD1 (7 bases). V gave up 8 bases and J gave up 0 bases, with 15 bases separating them. CDR3 length: 15 amino acids. CDR1 is SEHNR, CDR2 FQNEAQ, per germline (reference sequence). CDR3 protein: CASQGGGPSTDTQYS. Written as DNA, the CDR3 is TGTGCCAGCCAGGGGGGAGGACCTAGCACAGATACGCAGTATTCT.

As to this clonotype: It is likely a read error, because the conserved phenylalanine at the end of the CDR3 is missing. The chain's CDR3 is CASSPEGRNSPLHL. The CDR3, as DNA: TGCGCCAGCAGCCCGGAGGGGAGGAACTCACCCCTCCACCTT. V gene TRBV4-1 combines with J gene TRBJ1-6; D is perhaps TRBD1 (5 bases). The V end lost 4 bases, the J end lost 10 bases, and 14 bases lay between the germline ends. The CDR3 sequence is 14 residues long. Germline CDR1 and CDR2: MGHRA and YSYEKL.

This clonotype was counted a few times. As the CDR3 is not closed by the conserved phenylalanine or tryptophan, this likely results from a read error. J is TRBJ1-2 and V is TRBV6-1; unclear D gene. The CDR3 has 12 residues. Germline values: CDR1 MNHNS, CDR2 SASEGT. Trimming removed 6 bases at V and 1 base at J, with 6 bases between. Here the CDR3 reads CASRRDNYGYTL. The CDR3 region has the DNA TGTGCCAGCAGGCGGGATAACTATGGCTACACCCTC.

This clonotype has a count of ten or more. The V and J genes are TRBV10-3 and TRBJ2-2; TRBD2 matches 9 bases. The CDR3 contains 15 residues. CDR1 is ENHRY, CDR2 SYGVKD, per germline. With 3 bases clipped from V and 5 bases from J, the junction kept 4 bases outside the gene matches. As DNA, the CDR3 is TGTGCCATCAGTGACGGACTAGCGTCAACCGGGGAGCTGTTTTTT. Its protein is CAISDGLASTGELFF.

The chain joins TRBV11-2 to TRBJ2-1; D gene ambiguous. Germline V lookup: CDR1 SGHAT, CDR2 FQNNGV. Trimming removed 7 bases at V and 3 bases at J, with 16 bases between. CDR3 length equals 15 residues. The CDR3 is CASNVSESLYNEQFF. The CDR3 DNA is TGTGCCAGCAACGTCAGCGAGAGCCTCTACAATGAGCAGTTCTTC.

Remarks on this clonotype: The junction differs from germline at one of its ends, possibly a read error. The V call is TRBV11-2, the J call TRBJ2-5; the match to TRBD1 covers 9 bases. Germline-derived CDR1 and CDR2 are SGHAT and FQNNGV. The CDR3 extends over 15 amino acids. CDR3 residues: CASSLRPGDRETQYF. CDR3 nucleotide sequence: TGTGCCAGCAGTTTAAGGCCCGGGGACAGGGAGACCCAATACTTC.

This clonotype was seen a single time. A much larger clone lies one base from this, so it may be a read error. The chain combines TRBV28 with TRBJ1-6, with D hard to call. Germline V gene lookup returns CDR1 MDHEN and CDR2 SYDVKM. The CDR3 covers 16 residues. With 6 bases removed from V and 5 bases from J, the gap between germline ends came to 17 bases. The CDR3 region is CASRSEVAGDNSPLHF. The CDR3 DNA follows: TGTGCCAGCAGGTCCGAGGTGGCTGGAGATAATTCACCCCTCCACTTT.

Concerning this clonotype: The final CDR3 position lacks the conserved phenylalanine or tryptophan, pointing to a likely read error. The V and J genes are TRBV5-1 and TRBJ2-3, with 10 bases matching TRBD1. This CDR3 has 15 amino acids. J lost 4 bases, V lost 4 bases, and 6 bases had no gene match. In germline, CDR1 is SGHRS, CDR2 YFSETQ. CDR3 DNA sequence: TGCGCCAGCAGCCATGACAGGGGGCGGGCAGATACGCAGTATCCT. Protein sequence: CASSHDRGRADTQYP.

At least ten counts were recorded for this clonotype. The CDR3 DNA reads TGTGCCAGCAGCCTCCGTGAAGTAGCGGGATCTACTTCTTACGAGCAGTACTTC. As protein: CASSLREVAGSTSYEQYF. The gene calls are TRBV12-1 and TRBJ2-7; TRBD2, the table's D call, lacks a check against the DNA. TRBV12-1 is a pseudogene segment. CDR3 length: 18 amino acids.

This clonotype was picked up many times. This rearrangement joins TRBV14 to TRBJ1-1, with a weak D call TRBD1 (6 bases). Trimming cost V 4 bases and J 7 bases, with 19 bases left between them. Germline loops: CDR1 SGHDN, CDR2 FVKESK. The CDR3 totals 15 residues. The CDR3 spells CASSLQGIPSIEAFF. The CDR3 DNA follows: TGTGCCAGCAGCCTACAGGGTATTCCGAGTATTGAAGCTTTCTTT.

This clonotype was counted at least ten times. The chain recombines TRBV5-4 with TRBJ1-1; the D gene is possibly TRBD1 (5 bases). The CDR3 has 15 amino acids. V dropped 4 bases and J dropped 1 base, with 14 bases sitting between them. Per germline, CDR1 SGHNT and CDR2 YYREEE (reference sequence). CDR3 sequence: CASSTFQGSNTEAFF. The CDR3 DNA follows: TGTGCCAGCAGCACTTTTCAGGGATCGAACACTGAAGCTTTCTTT.

As regards this clonotype: It may be a read error: a sequence one base away is much more abundant. The chain is built from TRBV6-6 and TRBJ1-3; weak D call: TRBD1 (6 bases). This CDR3 spans 16 amino acids. Germline V CDR1 and CDR2: MNHNY, SVGAGI (reference sequence). CDR3 sequence: CVSSGQGTRSGNTIYF. The DNA of the CDR3 is TGTGTCAGCAGTGGGCAGGGGACTCGCTCTGGAAACACCATATATTTT.

Note on this clonotype: This may come from a read error, since a much larger clone is one base off. This chain links TRBV7-9 with TRBJ2-2; D is possibly TRBD2 (5 bases). Germline V lookup: CDR1 SEHNR, CDR2 FQNEAQ (reference sequence). CDR3 size: 12 residues. The CDR3: CASSLAAGELLF. Here the CDR3 DNA reads TGTGCCAGCAGCTTAGCGGCCGGGGAGCTGTTATTT.

Regarding this clonotype: Since the CDR3 does not end with the conserved phenylalanine or tryptophan, this likely comes from a read error. This chain connects TRBV10-3 to TRBJ1-1, with 10 nucleotides matching TRBD1. There are 14 residues in the CDR3. Germline V CDR1 and CDR2: ENHRY, SYGVKD. The CDR3 protein is CTISQDRGDTEAFI. The CDR3 coding sequence is TGTACCATCAGTCAGGACAGGGGGGACACTGAAGCTTTCATT.

Comment on this clonotype: Given the absence of the conserved phenylalanine or tryptophan at the CDR3 end, a read error is likely. The V gene is TRBV29-1, the J gene TRBJ2-3; possible D gene TRBD1, 6 bases. The CDR3 sequence is 14 residues long. Germline-derived CDR1 and CDR2 are SQVTM and ANQGSEA. CDR3 loop: CSVAPGQLTDTQYY. The DNA of the CDR3 is TGCAGCGTCGCCCCGGGACAACTCACAGATACTCAGTATTAT.

As for this clonotype: One end of the junction varies from germline; a read error may be responsible. The chain combines TRBV6-1 with TRBJ2-7; the D is unclear. Looked up from germline, CDR1 is MNHNS and CDR2 is SASEGT. The CDR3 runs 13 residues. The CDR3 loop reads CGSSKWVFYERYF. The CDR3 DNA reads as TGTGGCAGCAGTAAATGGGTTTTCTACGAGCGGTACTTC.

At least ten counts were recorded for this clonotype. V and J are TRBV14 and TRBJ2-3; D may be TRBD1 (5 bases). The CDR3 runs 15 residues. V lost 4 bases, J lost 5 bases, and 16 bases lay in between. Per germline, CDR1 SGHDN and CDR2 FVKESK. The CDR3 loop is CASSLLRGQIDTQYF. For the CDR3, the DNA is TGTGCCAGCAGCCTTCTAAGGGGCCAAATAGATACGCAGTATTTT.

This clonotype was picked up one time. Relative to the germline gene, one junction end is altered; a read error may explain this. The chain links TRBV6-6 to TRBJ2-1; a possible D gene is TRBD2 (5 bases). The CDR3 length is 14 residues. Per the germline V gene, CDR1 is MNHNY and CDR2 is SVGAGI (reference sequence). The CDR3 loop is CTSRSSAEEWEQFF. The CDR3 nucleotides are TGTACCAGCAGATCCTCCGCGGAGGAATGGGAGCAGTTCTTC.

About this clonotype: The CDR3 does not end in the conserved phenylalanine or tryptophan, so this is likely a read error. This chain joins TRBV29-1 and TRBJ1-2; 8 nucleotides agree with TRBD1. Germline CDR1 is SQVTM and CDR2 is ANQGSEA. V dropped 7 bases and J dropped 7; count of bases not matched to a gene: 8. The CDR3 consists of 12 residues. CDR3 DNA sequence: TGCAGCGCTTCGGACAGGGCCGTTGGCTACACCTCC. Translation gives CSASDRAVGYTS.

Notes on this clonotype: At one end the junction does not follow the germline gene, possibly because of a read error. The rearrangement links TRBV11-2 to TRBJ2-3; possibly TRBD2 for D (6 bases). The CDR3 spans 14 residues. The germline CDR1 and CDR2 sequences are SGHAT and FQNNGV. CDR3 nucleotide sequence: TGTACCAGCAGCTTATCCGGGGGATCAGATACGCGGTATTTT. The encoded protein is CTSSLSGGSDTRYF.

This sequence joins TRBV20-1 and TRBJ1-1; TRBD1 agrees at 7 bases. V shed 6 bases, J shed 1 base, and the junction held 2 bases outside the gene matches. This CDR3 region has 12 residues. The V gene's germline CDR1 is DFQATT and CDR2 SNEGSKA (reference sequence). The CDR3 DNA is TGCAGTGCAGGGGACAGGAACACTGAAGCTTTCTTT. Translating it yields CSAGDRNTEAFF.

Concerning this clonotype itself: Sequence at one end of the junction differs from germline and may be a read error. The chain recombines TRBV6-1 with TRBJ2-7; D is uncertain. CDR3 size: 14 residues. Germline V gene data show CDR1 as MNHNS and CDR2 as SASEGT. The DNA for the CDR3 is TGTGCCAGCAGTGAGGAACGGACGTCTAAGGAGCACTACTTC. Translation gives CASSEERTSKEHYF.

As concerns this clonotype: The CDR3 does not end in the conserved phenylalanine or tryptophan, so this is likely a read error. CDR3 coding DNA: TGTGCCAACAGTGAACTAGCGGGAGAGACAGATACGCAGTATATT. It yields the protein CANSELAGETDTQYI. This sequence joins TRBV6-1 and TRBJ2-3; 11 positions match TRBD2. Germline assignment: CDR1 MNHNS and CDR2 SASEGT. The length of the CDR3 is 15 residues.

Notes on this clonotype: The CDR3 carries no conserved terminal phenylalanine or tryptophan, so it likely arises from a read error. The genes are TRBV4-2 and TRBJ1-1; a possible D gene is TRBD1 (5 bases). V was shortened by 0 bases and J by 5 bases, with 10 bases between the two germline ends. Germline CDR1 is LGHNA and CDR2 is YNFKEQ. The CDR3 has 14 amino acids. CDR3 sequence reads: CASSQDRTMTEAFL. CDR3 DNA sequence: TGTGCCAGCAGCCAAGATCGGACAATGACTGAAGCTTTCCTT.

V gene TRBV10-2 combines with J gene TRBJ2-5; tentatively, D is TRBD2 (6 bases). Germline V CDR1 and CDR2: WSHSY, SAAADI. The CDR3 runs 14 residues. V shed 7 bases and J shed 7 bases, with 19 bases lying between them. CDR3 DNA: TGCGCCAGCATAGAGACTCGCGGGGCGGGGACCCAGTACTTC. It yields the protein CASIETRGAGTQYF.

This clonotype was picked up many times. V usage is TRBV7-9 and J usage is TRBJ2-7; D may be TRBD2 (5 bases). The CDR3 has 16 amino acids. Germline V gene lookup returns CDR1 SEHNR and CDR2 FQNEAQ (reference sequence). V lost 3 bases, J lost 1 base, and 16 bases lay in between. The CDR3 DNA reads TGTGCCAGCAGCTTCTCTCTGTCCGGGATGTCCTACGAGCAGTACTTC. Protein: CASSFSLSGMSYEQYF.

With respect to this clonotype: Sequence at one end of the junction differs from germline and may be a read error. The chain links TRBV4-1 to TRBJ2-1; possible D gene TRBD2, 7 bases. This CDR3 comprises 15 residues. CDR1 and CDR2 (germline): MGHRA, YSYEKL. Written as DNA, the CDR3 is TGCGCCGGCAGCCAAGAAGCGGGACAAAACAATAAGCAGTTCTTC. This gives the protein CAGSQEAGQNNKQFF.

About this clonotype: A read error may produce the germline difference seen at one junction end. The rearrangement links TRBV11-3 to TRBJ2-5; maybe TRBD1 (5 bases). This CDR3 is built from 14 residues. The germline V gene encodes CDR1 SGHNT and CDR2 YENEEA. The CDR3 DNA is TGTGCTAGCAGCCCCGAGACAGCGCATGGTACCCGGTACTTC. It yields the protein CASSPETAHGTRYF. Drawing the rest from reference TRBV11-3 and TRBJ2-5, the complete variable domain is EAGVVQSPRYKIIEKKQPVAFWCNPISGHNTLYWYLQNLGQGPELLIRYENEEAVDDSQLPKDRFSAERLKGVDSTLKIQPAELGDSAVYLCASSPETAHGTRYFGPGTRLLVL.

This clonotype appeared many times. The rearrangement uses TRBV29-1 and TRBJ1-4; D is unresolved. This CDR3 has 13 amino acids. Germline V CDR1 and CDR2: SQVTM, ANQGSEA. The germline V and J ends were trimmed by 4 bases and 5 bases, with 11 bases remaining between them. The CDR3 loop is CSVGGGPNEKLFF. CDR3 bases: TGCAGCGTTGGCGGCGGACCGAATGAAAAACTGTTTTTT.

Details on this clonotype: Likely a read error: the CDR3 ends without its conserved phenylalanine or tryptophan. The DNA is left out, because the CDR3 cannot be placed on it with certainty; the CDR3 is given as TCRdb lists it. The chain uses TRBV6-1 and TRBJ1-6. Germline assignment: CDR1 MNHNS and CDR2 SASEGT. The CDR3 spans 16 amino acids, including both terminal residues. This chain's CDR3 is CASSLGLIASNSPLHS.

Of note for this clonotype: The junction shows a germline mismatch at one end, possibly a read error. This chain links TRBV4-1 with TRBJ2-2; TRBD1 aligns across 8 bases. CDR1 is MGHRA and CDR2 is YSYEKL in the germline V gene. CDR3 length equals 17 residues. The CDR3 sequence is CASSQLFQTGDTGELFF. In nucleotides, the CDR3 is TGCGCAAGCAGCCAATTATTTCAGACAGGGGATACCGGGGAGCTGTTTTTT.

About this clonotype: As the CDR3 is not closed by the conserved phenylalanine or tryptophan, this likely results from a read error. The chain recombines TRBV14 with TRBJ2-1; D is unresolved. Per germline, CDR1 SGHDN and CDR2 FVKESK. CDR3 length equals 15 residues. Trimming left V 4 bases short and J 2 bases short, with 12 bases between. The CDR3 DNA follows: TGTGCCAGCAGCCCTATTCCCTGCACCTACAATGAGCAGTTCCTC. Residues: CASSPIPCTYNEQFL.